This TCR beta chain emerged from a study of molecular identifiers for immune sequencing clone quantification (dated by TCRdb to 2016 to 2019). A note on the overall study: For a replicate experiment, RNA from around 20,000 or 99,000 naive CD8 T cells was divided into five aliquots, of which four were sequenced. CD8 T cells were used in a methods study to benchmark molecular-identifier clustering-based TCR repertoire sequencing (MIDCIRS) and TCR RNA copy counting.

Libraries were prepared through PCR. TCRdb shows the sequencer as Illumina HiSeq 4000. Bulk TCR libraries were generated as previously described, with the TCR primers listed in Table S5 used. Purification of total RNA was performed with the Qiagen AllPrep DNA/RNA kit. Before any analysis, reads coming from multiple sequencing runs of the same library were combined into one pool. In the authors' own workflow: Only reads with exact TCR constant sequence were kept, trimmed to 150 nt, and grouped by their 12-nt molecular barcodes. Reads within each barcode group were sub-clustered using a 15% Levenshtein threshold, and quality-weighted consensus sequences were constructed for each RNA molecule. Non-functional sequences were filtered out, along with any lower-count sequence sitting one edit away from another sequence. On the basis of fitting two negative binomial distributions, barcode sub-clusters with fewer than 20% of the maximum read count were discarded. TCRdb applied fastp at Q25 and MiXCR to the public reads, then kept only in-frame beta chains. Rows are combined by CDR3 protein, so each entry shows the most common genes and DNA. The V and J calls follow TCRdb's processing rather than the paper's. In this sample the table shows 250,000 to 400,000 distinct CDR3 sequences, 20% to 25% of which occur a single time. More than 0.8% of the sample is taken by the ten largest.

The CDR3 has 14 amino acids, counting the end cysteine and phenylalanine. Here the CDR3 DNA is all that survives: 42 bases in frame from base 1. Trimming costs V 4 bases and J 4 bases, and their ends lie 13 bases apart. Taken from the germline V gene, the CDR1 and CDR2 loops are SGHAT and FQNNGV. Libraries of naive CD8 T cells were generated from around 20,000 to 1,000,000 sorted cells, with 10%, 30% or 50% of the purified RNA used. On a BD FACSAria II, naive CD8 T cells were FACS-sorted as CD8+CD4-CCR7+CD45RA+ and collected into RLT Plus buffer. To test detection sensitivity, Jurkat RNA equivalent to more than 9 TCR copies was spiked into samples of about 20,000-1,100,000 naive CD8 T cells. Enrichment of CD8 T cells was done with RosetteSep CD8+ T Cell Enrichment Cocktail plus Ficoll-Paque, and ACK red cell lysis came afterward. About this clonotype: The antigen it binds to is not known. Per-base qualities were not stored, and no clone one base away is much larger.

The paper as a whole reports these results and caveats: When barcode sub-clustering was omitted, TCR diversity was inflated by chimeric consensus sequences, with chimeras reaching as high as 47%. Spiked-in Jurkat TCR RNA equivalent to a single cell was reported to be detectable even among approximately 1 million naive CD8 T cells. Identical TCR molecules sharing a barcode could cause highly expanded clone sizes to be underestimated. Spiked-in Jurkat TCR RNA (approximately 9 copies' worth), which is not part of the donor repertoire, was contained in the naive libraries. In CMV-specific effector cells, clones with more than 20 RNA copies contained over 99% of molecules, whereas in naive cells such clones contained under 1% of molecules. About 2.9 recovered TCR RNA copies per cell were obtained by modeling, versus around 10 by digital PCR, implying a capture efficiency of 25% to 30%.

This receptor was obtained from a human donor in good health. Some libraries in this study had Jurkat cell RNA spiked in. The chain was built from TRBV11-2 and TRBJ1-1; the D gene is perhaps TRBD1, on 6 matching bases. The specimen sequenced was naive CD8+ T cells from blood, with Jurkat cell RNA spiked in. According to the study, the label for this sample's cell subset or site signals: FACS-sorted CD8+CD4-CCR7+CD45RA+ naive T cells. The CDR3 here reads CASSYFKGGTEAFF. The bases read TGTGCCAGCAGCTATTTTAAAGGGGGCACTGAAGCTTTCTTT.